This T cell receptor (beta chain) emerged from a study of blood T cell repertoires in COVID-19. This CDR3 region has 14 residues. Per the germline V gene, CDR1 is MNHEY and CDR2 is SVGAGI. The V segment lost 4 bases and the J segment 6 bases; nucleotides outside the gene matches: 3. As handled by the study authors: Quantification of nucleated cells was approximated via reference gene primer amplification. Repertoires were generated with immunoSEQ multiplex PCR, while TCRdb's copy carries only in-frame clones and drops some. That table furnishes V, J and clone size, whereas the DNA furnished D and trimming. This table has 250,000 to 300,000 clones, 86% appearing once.

Input material: peripheral blood. This sequence originates from a woman aged 25-40 years with COVID-19, enrolled during active disease. This chain connects TRBV6-5 to TRBJ2-1; 10 bases are shared with TRBD2. The CDR3 is CASSSGLAINEQFF. CDR3 coding DNA: TGTGCCAGCAGTTCGGGACTAGCGATCAATGAGCAGTTCTTC.